The 16 T cell receptor beta chains presented below share a single source sample, sequenced in a study of shared clonotypes between healthy human individuals. Measured with immunoSEQ multiplex PCR; TCRdb has only the in-frame clones, and not every one. The sample records over 400,000 clones, about 96% being singletons. Material: naive CD4+ T cells sorted from blood. Subset described: CD45RA+ positively selected. These TCRs come from a woman aged 30 to 39 in good health.

The chain employs TRBV29-1 and TRBJ2-7; D gene ambiguous. The germline V and J ends were trimmed by 4 bases and 5 bases, with 6 bases remaining between them. Per germline, CDR1 SQVTM and CDR2 ANQGSEA. This CDR3 has 10 residues. The CDR3 DNA reads as TGCAGCGTTGGAGTCAACGAGCAGTACTTC. Translation gives CSVGVNEQYF.

The rearrangement joins TRBV18 to TRBJ1-1; D is possibly TRBD1 (5 bases). CDR1 is KGHSH, CDR2 LQKENI, per germline. V dropped 6 bases and J dropped 10 bases, with 12 bases sitting between them. The CDR3 extends over 11 amino acids. As DNA, the CDR3 is TGTGCCAGCTCTCCGGCCGGGGGAGCTTTCTTT. It codes for CASSPAGGAFF.

About this clone: One end of the junction does not line up with germline, which may come from a read error. The chain links TRBV2 to TRBJ2-7; D is undetermined. This CDR3 region has 11 residues. CDR1 is SNHLY and CDR2 is FYNNEI in the germline V gene. For the CDR3, the DNA is TGTGCCAGCAGTCCACGGAAGGGTTACCGATTC. Translating it yields CASSPRKGYRF. The entire variable domain, with the rest obtained from reference TRBV2 and TRBJ2-7, is as follows: EPEVTQTPSHQVTQMGQEVILRCVPISNHLYFYWYRQILGQKVEFLVSFYNNEISEKSEIFDDQFSVERPDGSNFTLKIRSTKLEDSAMYFCASSPRKGYRFGPGTRLTVT.

The chain recombines TRBV5-6 with TRBJ2-3, with D unclear. The CDR3 consists of 16 residues. V was pared by 4 bases and J by 0 bases, with 15 bases between. Germline lookup yields CDR1 SGHDT and CDR2 YYEEEE. The CDR3 sequence is CASSRLILGSTDTQYF. The CDR3 DNA is TGTGCCAGCAGCCGACTCATTCTAGGGAGCACAGATACGCAGTATTTT.

The chain joins TRBV5-1 to TRBJ2-1; 9 nucleotides match TRBD2. CDR1 SGHRS and CDR2 YFSETQ come from the germline V gene. Trimming cost V 3 bases and J 4 bases; bases outside gene matches: 8. The CDR3 runs to 16 residues. CDR3 region: CASSSTSGSTYNEQFF. In DNA, the CDR3 is TGCGCCAGCAGCTCGACTAGCGGAAGCACATACAATGAGCAGTTCTTC.

The chain uses TRBV29-1 and TRBJ2-6, with a possible D match to TRBD1 (6 bases). The germline V and J ends were trimmed by 6 bases and 1 base, with 10 bases remaining between them. CDR1 and CDR2 from the germline V gene are SQVTM and ANQGSEA. The length of the CDR3 is 14 residues. CDR3 sequence reads: CSVGHESGANVLTF. The CDR3 nucleotides read TGCAGCGTGGGACATGAGTCTGGGGCCAACGTCCTGACTTTC.

The CDR3, as DNA: TGTGCCAGCAGCGAAAGCGGGAGGCCCTGGGGAGAGACCCAGTACTTC. It is translated as CASSESGRPWGETQYF. The chain couples TRBV6-6 to TRBJ2-5; 9 bases map to TRBD2. Germline CDR1 and CDR2: MNHNY and SVGAGI (reference sequence). This CDR3 is 16 amino acids long. Trimming removed 6 bases from V and 4 bases from J; junction bases left unmatched: 12.

The rearrangement links TRBV10-3 to TRBJ1-5; no clear D. Trimming cost V 3 bases and J 2 bases, with 14 bases left between them. The CDR3 has 16 residues. Germline lookup yields CDR1 ENHRY and CDR2 SYGVKD. The CDR3 DNA is TGTGCCATCAGTGAATGGCCGGAGACGGGCAATCAGCCCCAGCATTTT. This gives the protein CAISEWPETGNQPQHF.

This chain links TRBV6-1 with TRBJ2-7; D remains ambiguous. V was clipped by 7 bases and J by 3 bases, with 7 bases between them. The germline CDR1 and CDR2 sequences are MNHNS and SASEGT. The CDR3 extends over 11 amino acids. CDR3 bases: TGTGCCAGCACCGGAAGCTACGAGCAGTACTTC. This translates into CASTGSYEQYF.

The chain links TRBV10-3 to TRBJ2-3, with D unresolved. Germline lookup yields CDR1 ENHRY and CDR2 SYGVKD. V was shortened by 0 bases and J by 6 bases, with 4 bases between the two germline ends. The CDR3 spans 12 residues. This chain's CDR3 is CAISESSDTQYF. The CDR3 nucleotides are TGTGCCATCAGTGAGTCATCGGATACGCAGTATTTT.

The rearrangement links TRBV29-1 to TRBJ2-5; TRBD2 matches 13 bases. The J call may be in error: the DNA end matches TRBJ2-7 better. The CDR3 length is 15 residues. Germline CDR1 SQVTM, CDR2 ANQGSEA. CDR3 in DNA: TGCAGCGTCGGGGGACTAGCGGGACGGGGCTACGAGCAGTACTTC. Its translation: CSVGGLAGRGYEQYF.

This clone was seen only once. CDR3 amino acids: CASTLGGSTDTQYF. CDR3 sequence (DNA): TGTGCCAGCACCCTGGGGGGGAGCACAGATACGCAGTATTTT. V and J are TRBV28 and TRBJ2-3; TRBD2 matches at 7 bases. The V gene's germline CDR1 is MDHEN and CDR2 SYDVKM. Germline trimming cut 7 bases from V and 0 bases from J; bases unmatched to any gene: 4. This CDR3 comprises 14 residues.

The chain employs TRBV11-3 and TRBJ1-4; D uncertain. Germline lookup yields CDR1 SGHNT and CDR2 YENEEA. V lost 5 bases and J lost 0, with 10 bases in between. CDR3 length: 15 amino acids. Here the CDR3 DNA reads TGTGCCAGCAGCGCCGACGGCGCAACTAATGAAAAACTGTTTTTT. It is translated as CASSADGATNEKLFF.

This chain joins TRBV7-6 and TRBJ2-3, with 7 bases that match TRBD2. CDR3 length equals 17 residues. The junction had 10 bases not matched to a gene; V was cut back by 2 bases and J by 2 bases. Germline loops: CDR1 SGHVS, CDR2 FNYEAQ. DNA for the CDR3: TGTGCCAGCAGCTTACCCCGAGGGAGGGGCTCCACAGATACGCAGTATTTT. Protein product: CASSLPRGRGSTDTQYF.

As DNA, the CDR3 is TGTGCCAGCAGCTTGCCACTGGACCATAGGGCTTTCTTT. Its protein product is CASSLPLDHRAFF. The J gene is TRBJ1-1, the V gene TRBV7-9; D not certain. V shed 3 bases and J shed 11 bases, with 16 bases lying between them. CDR1 SEHNR and CDR2 FQNEAQ come from the germline V gene (reference sequence). The CDR3 runs 13 residues.

This CDR3 reads CASSSTGGKETQYF. The CDR3 bases are TGTGCCAGCAGCTCTACAGGGGGCAAAGAGACCCAGTACTTC. The chain uses TRBV5-4 and TRBJ2-5; 9 bases map to TRBD1. Trimming at V came to 3 bases and at J to 3 bases, leaving 3 bases not matched to a gene. This CDR3 has 14 residues. In germline, CDR1 is SGHNT, CDR2 YYREEE (reference sequence).